This T cell receptor beta chain comes out of a study of Ad26.COV2.S vaccination and SARS-CoV-2 variants. Study-level background: Dosing was one shot or two shots 56 days apart.

This clone was counted a few times. The treatment denotes: around 19 received Ad26.COV2.S at low or high dose, single or two shots; a few received placebo; per-sample allocation not given. Sampling was done on day 63 after the first vaccine or placebo injection. An adult of 18-55 years in Boston served as donor. Using immunoSEQ multiplex PCR, the repertoire was profiled, and TCRdb retains in-frame clones only, with some absent. The sample contains 350,000 to 400,000 clones, less than 90% of which appear only once. The ends were cut back, 6 bases at V and 1 base at J, with 10 bases in the middle. Germline CDR1 is MNHNS and CDR2 is SASEGT. The CDR3 spans 13 residues.

The clonotype comes from a person between 18 and 65 years old who received the Ad26.COV2.S COVID-19 vaccine or a placebo. Sequencing used peripheral blood, obtained in a trial of Ad26.COV2.S vaccine versus placebo. The V call is TRBV6-1, the J call TRBJ2-7; D not resolved. Here the CDR3 reads CASSQDLSYEQYF. In nucleotides, the CDR3 is TGTGCCAGCAGCCAGGACCTATCCTACGAGCAGTACTTC.